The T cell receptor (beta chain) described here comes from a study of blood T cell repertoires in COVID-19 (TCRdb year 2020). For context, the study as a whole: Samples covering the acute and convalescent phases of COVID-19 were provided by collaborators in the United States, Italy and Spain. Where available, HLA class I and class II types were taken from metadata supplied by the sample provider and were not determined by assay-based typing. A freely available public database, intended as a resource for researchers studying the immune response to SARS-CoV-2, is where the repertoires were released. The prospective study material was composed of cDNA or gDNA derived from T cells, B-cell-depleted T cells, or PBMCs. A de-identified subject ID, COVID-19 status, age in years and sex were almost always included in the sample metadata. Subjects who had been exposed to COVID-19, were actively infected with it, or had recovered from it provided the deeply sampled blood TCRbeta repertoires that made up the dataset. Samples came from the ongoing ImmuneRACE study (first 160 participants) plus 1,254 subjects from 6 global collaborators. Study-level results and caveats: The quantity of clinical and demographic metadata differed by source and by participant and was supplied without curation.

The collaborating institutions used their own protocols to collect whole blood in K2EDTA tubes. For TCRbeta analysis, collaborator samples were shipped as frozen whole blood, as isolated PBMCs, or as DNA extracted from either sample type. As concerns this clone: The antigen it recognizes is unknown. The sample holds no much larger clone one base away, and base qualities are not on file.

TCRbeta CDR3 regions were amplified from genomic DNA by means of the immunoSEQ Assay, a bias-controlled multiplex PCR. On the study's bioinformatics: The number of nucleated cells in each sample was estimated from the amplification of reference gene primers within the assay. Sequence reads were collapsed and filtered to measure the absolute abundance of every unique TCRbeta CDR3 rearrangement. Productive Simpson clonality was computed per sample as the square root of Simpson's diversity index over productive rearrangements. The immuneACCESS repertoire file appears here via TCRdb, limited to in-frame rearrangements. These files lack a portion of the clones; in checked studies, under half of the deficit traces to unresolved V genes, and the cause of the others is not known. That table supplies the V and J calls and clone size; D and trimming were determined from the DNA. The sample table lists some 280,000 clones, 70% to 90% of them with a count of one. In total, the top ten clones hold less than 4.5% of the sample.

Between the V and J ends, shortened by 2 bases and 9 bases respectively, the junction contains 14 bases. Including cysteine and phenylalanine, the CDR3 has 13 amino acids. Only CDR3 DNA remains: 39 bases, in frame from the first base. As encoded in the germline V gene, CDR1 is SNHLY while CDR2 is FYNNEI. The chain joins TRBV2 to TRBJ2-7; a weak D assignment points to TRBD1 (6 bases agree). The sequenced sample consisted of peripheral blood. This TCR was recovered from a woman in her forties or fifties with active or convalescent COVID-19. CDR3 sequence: CASSESLDSPQYF. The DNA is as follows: TGTGCCAGCAGTGAATCCTTGGACAGCCCGCAGTACTTC.